The present entry profiles one T cell receptor (beta chain) with its context. Its target is unknown. With 5 bases removed from V and 8 bases from J, the gap between germline ends came to 12 bases. Per the germline V gene, CDR1 is MDHEN and CDR2 is SYDVKM. This CDR3 has 12 amino acids. Sequencing used immunoSEQ v3.0 at survey level. Sequencing was performed with immunoSEQ multiplex PCR; in TCRdb, only in-frame clones are kept and a portion is missing. The repertoire has about 25,000 clones, roughly 90% of them found once; the top ten carry approximately 9.3%. This specimen belongs to a study of long-term antiretroviral therapy in people with HIV. Whole-study findings and limits: Against controls, HIV repertoires showed narrower ranges of CDR3 length. Pre-ART-expanded clones dominated the repertoire at all time points.

The clonotype comes from a man between 50 and 59 years old with HIV. Sequenced here: unsorted PBMCs, sampled 1.8 years before starting antiretroviral therapy. The chain links TRBV28 to TRBJ1-2; D gene ambiguous. The CDR3, as DNA: TGTGCCAGCAGTGCCGAGGTGTTCGGCTACACCTTC. This sequence encodes CASSAEVFGYTF.